Listed below are T cell receptor beta chains from one sample, sequenced in a study of T cell responses to AZD1222 COVID-19 vaccine. The method was immunoSEQ multiplex PCR; TCRdb's version includes in-frame clones alone and lacks a portion of them. The table records tens of thousands of clones, roughly 91% of them present only once. Material: peripheral blood, obtained 28 days after the second AZD1222 dose. These receptors were collected from an adult who received the AZD1222 COVID-19 vaccine. CDR3s include the opening cysteine and the closing phenylalanine or tryptophan. D genes are given only for firm matches. The listing skips clone size in some rows; elsewhere it reads once, few, many or a size class.

>-|TRBV2|TRBJ1-1|-
CASSGMNTEAFF
TGTGCCAGCAGTGGGATGAACACTGAAGCTTTCTTT
>-|TRBV18|TRBJ1-1|-
CASSPAGRTVAEAFF
TGTGCCAGCTCCCCGGCTGGGCGTACCGTGGCTGAAGCTTTCTTT
>-|TRBV18|TRBJ2-1|-
CAGAPGGGDEQFF
TGTGCCGGCGCCCCGGGTGGAGGCGATGAGCAGTTCTTC
>-|TRBV29-1|TRBJ1-1|-
CSVVKQIEAFF
TGCAGCGTTGTAAAACAAATTGAAGCTTTCTTT
>-|TRBV18|TRBJ2-7|-
CASSPLEHYEQYF
TGTGCCAGCTCACCATTGGAACACTACGAGCAGTACTTC
>-|TRBV5-1|TRBJ2-7|-
CASSSEVSGVQYF
TGCGCCAGCAGCTCCGAAGTCTCAGGGGTGCAGTACTTC
>-|TRBV7-7|TRBJ1-4|-
CASSPNVGDEKLFF
TGTGCCAGCAGCCCAAACGTGGGGGATGAAAAACTGTTTTTT
>-|TRBV7-9|TRBJ1-3|-
CASSFGQTSGNTIYF
TGTGCCAGCAGCTTTGGGCAGACCTCTGGAAACACCATATATTTT
>TRBD2|TRBV4-2|TRBJ2-2|-
CASSHFSGGADTGELFF
TGTGCCAGCAGCCACTTTAGCGGGGGGGCCGACACCGGGGAGCTGTTTTTT
>TRBD2|TRBV18|TRBJ2-1|once
CASSPRTSSYNEQFF
TGTGCCAGCTCACCAAGGACTAGCTCTTACAATGAGCAGTTCTTC
>TRBD1|TRBV6-5|TRBJ1-1|few
CASSRDRRTEAFF
TGTGCCAGCAGTCGGGACAGAAGGACTGAAGCTTTCTTT
>TRBD1|TRBV5-1|TRBJ1-1|once
CASSRGQGATMNTEAFF
TGCGCCAGCAGCCGGGGACAGGGGGCAACCATGAACACTGAAGCTTTCTTT
>TRBD1|TRBV19|TRBJ1-5|once
CASSTNNRGRKNQPQHF
TGTGCCAGTAGTACGAACAACAGGGGGCGTAAAAATCAGCCCCAGCATTTT
>-|TRBV6-5|TRBJ1-3|-
CASSYSSTSGNTIYF
TGTGCCAGCAGTTACTCGTCCACCTCTGGAAACACCATATATTTT
>-|TRBV7-6|TRBJ1-1|-
CASSLALYTEAFF
TGTGCCAGCAGCTTAGCTCTGTACACTGAAGCTTTCTTT
>TRBD1|TRBV25-1|TRBJ2-1|-
CASIQDRGRRNEQFF
TGTGCCAGCATCCAAGACAGGGGGCGTAGGAATGAGCAGTTCTTC
>-|TRBV6-5|TRBJ1-1|-
CASTRGGGMNTEAFF
TGTGCCAGCACCCGGGGTGGGGGAATGAACACTGAAGCTTTCTTT
>TRBD2|TRBV6-2/TRBV6-3|TRBJ2-7|-
CASSSPGGSTYEQYF
TGTGCCAGCAGCTCCCCGGGGGGATCCACCTACGAGCAGTACTTC
>TRBD2|TRBV3-1/TRBV3-2|TRBJ2-2|-
CASSQAGTSFGGELFF
TGTGCCAGCAGCCAGGCCGGGACTAGCTTTGGCGGGGAGCTGTTTTTT
>TRBD2|TRBV5-6|TRBJ2-2|-
CASSAGKRGSTGELFF
TGTGCCAGCAGCGCCGGGAAGCGGGGGTCAACCGGGGAGCTGTTTTTT
>-|TRBV19|TRBJ1-5|-
CASSGDGESSNQPQHF
TGTGCCAGTAGTGGGGACGGAGAAAGTAGCAATCAGCCCCAGCATTTT
>-|TRBV10-2|TRBJ2-5|few
CASSEWDSRGETQYF
TGCGCCAGCAGTGAGTGGGATTCGAGAGGAGAGACCCAGTACTTC
>-|TRBV4-1|TRBJ1-2|-
CASSQEAFNYGYTF
TGCGCCAGCAGCCAAGAGGCCTTTAACTATGGCTACACCTTC
>TRBD1|TRBV27|TRBJ1-1|-
CASIPGQGRGSNTEAFF
TGTGCCAGCATCCCTGGACAGGGGCGAGGTTCGAACACTGAAGCTTTCTTT
>TRBD1|TRBV4-1|TRBJ1-5|-
CASSQDPAMDRGQRGNQPQHF
TGCGCCAGCAGCCAAGATCCCGCTATGGACAGGGGGCAGAGGGGCAATCAGCCCCAGCATTTT
>-|TRBV27|TRBJ1-2|once
CASSFLGTGGYTF
TGTGCCAGCAGTTTTTTAGGGACCGGTGGCTACACCTTC
>-|TRBV18|TRBJ2-2|-
CASSALSGTNTGELFF
TGTGCCAGCTCAGCTCTTTCCGGGACGAACACCGGGGAGCTGTTTTTT
>-|TRBV18|TRBJ1-2|-
CASSPGQVYGYTF
TGTGCCAGCTCACCGGGGCAAGTCTATGGCTACACCTTC
>TRBD1|TRBV2|TRBJ1-2|-
CASAILTGDGYTF
TGTGCCAGCGCAATATTGACAGGGGATGGCTACACCTTC
>-|TRBV10-2|TRBJ2-5|-
CASGWETQYF
TGCGCCAGCGGATGGGAGACCCAGTACTTC
>TRBD1|TRBV7-3|TRBJ2-6|-
CASSLTGQGAGGANVLTF
TGTGCCAGCAGCTTAACGGGGCAGGGGGCCGGTGGGGCCAACGTCCTGACTTTC
>-|TRBV5-4|TRBJ1-2|-
CASGKDKNTKGYTF
TGTGCCAGCGGCAAGGACAAAAACACGAAAGGCTACACCTTC
>-|TRBV21-1|TRBJ2-1|-
CASSLKDGGGGYNEQFF
TGTGCCAGCAGCCTCAAAGACGGCGGGGGCGGGTACAATGAGCAGTTCTTC
>TRBD2|TRBV15|TRBJ2-5|-
CATSAGTSSGQETQYF
TGTGCCACCAGCGCGGGTACGTCTAGCGGACAAGAGACCCAGTACTTC
>-|TRBV27|TRBJ2-7|-
CASSSQGSYEQYF
TGTGCCAGCAGTTCACAGGGATCCTACGAGCAGTACTTC
>-|TRBV6-6|TRBJ1-2|-
CASRYTGNYGYTF
TGTGCCAGCAGGTATACAGGGAATTATGGCTACACCTTC
>-|TRBV5-1|TRBJ2-1|-
CASSLVGEWEQFF
TGCGCCAGCAGCTTGGTTGGTGAGTGGGAGCAGTTCTTC
>-|TRBV2|TRBJ2-2|-
CASSEGRELFF
TGTGCCAGCAGTGAGGGGAGGGAGCTGTTTTTT
>-|TRBV3-1/TRBV3-2|TRBJ1-5|-
CASSPGSGLNQPQHF
TGTGCCAGCAGCCCCGGGTCTGGGCTCAATCAGCCCCAGCATTTT
>-|TRBV10-1|TRBJ2-1|few
CASSSDPGLEQFF
TGCGCCAGCAGTTCCGACCCCGGCTTGGAGCAGTTCTTC
>-|TRBV6-6|TRBJ1-1|-
CASLMNTEAFF
TGTGCCAGTTTGATGAACACTGAAGCTTTCTTT
>TRBD1|TRBV18|TRBJ1-2|-
CASSPRVKEQGHYGYTF
TGTGCCAGCTCACCTCGGGTCAAAGAACAGGGGCACTATGGCTACACCTTC
>TRBD1|TRBV7-9|TRBJ1-2|-
CASTTKGAYYGYTF
TGTGCCAGCACCACCAAGGGGGCCTACTATGGCTACACCTTC
>-|TRBV3-1/TRBV3-2|TRBJ1-3|-
CASSQGLQGGNTIYF
TGTGCCAGCAGCCAAGGTCTACAGGGAGGGAACACCATATATTTT
>TRBD1|TRBV30|TRBJ1-5|-
CAWGQGNQPQHF
TGTGCCTGGGGACAGGGTAATCAGCCCCAGCATTTT
>TRBD1|TRBV5-1|TRBJ2-7|-
CASSLEATGPQQYF
TGCGCCAGCAGCTTGGAAGCGACAGGGCCCCAGCAGTACTTC
>TRBD1|TRBV5-1|TRBJ1-1|-
CASSFGSGGTEAFF
TGCGCCAGCAGCTTCGGTTCAGGGGGCACTGAAGCTTTCTTT
>TRBD2|TRBV5-4|TRBJ2-1|-
CASSSLGRGDLYNEQFF
TGTGCCAGCAGCTCCTTGGGGCGGGGGGACCTATACAATGAGCAGTTCTTC
>-|TRBV27|TRBJ1-1|-
CASRLTGNTEAFF
TGTGCCAGCCGGCTTACAGGGAACACTGAAGCTTTCTTT
>-|TRBV7-2|TRBJ2-5|-
CASSPQRETQYF
TGTGCCAGCAGCCCCCAACGTGAGACCCAGTACTTC
>TRBD2|TRBV9|TRBJ2-2|-
CASTPSGENTGELFF
TGTGCCAGCACCCCTAGCGGGGAGAACACCGGGGAGCTGTTTTTT
>-|TRBV7-9|TRBJ2-7|-
CASSRGSAGGVPYEQYF
TGTGCCAGCAGCCGGGGTTCGGCAGGGGGGGTACCCTACGAGCAGTACTTC
>TRBD1|TRBV19|TRBJ2-7|-
CASSMWDRGRGEQYF
TGTGCCAGTAGTATGTGGGACAGGGGGCGCGGAGAGCAGTACTTC